The 22 T cell receptor beta chains in this list originate from one sample, sequenced in a study of beta chain features in type 1 diabetes. Antigen specificity for these receptors is unknown. General observations from the study: Shortening of TCRB CDR3s, moderate but significant, appeared in all four CD4+ subsets of Type 1 diabetes patients.

Reverse transcription of all isolated RNA meant that expressed TCRB transcripts were sequenced. Using immunoSEQ multiplex PCR, the repertoire was profiled, and TCRdb retains in-frame clones only, with some absent. This table holds around 100,000 clones, roughly 28% found once. The sequencing input was central memory CD4+ T cells from blood. These receptor sequences come from a woman aged 18-30 years with type 1 diabetes.

V gene TRBV5-6 combines with J gene TRBJ1-4; 8 nucleotides align to TRBD1. V shed 4 bases, J shed 7 bases, and the junction held 3 bases outside the gene matches. The CDR3 runs to 13 residues. In germline, CDR1 is SGHDT, CDR2 YYEEEE. This CDR3 is CASSLGQGEKLFF. Here the CDR3 DNA reads TGTGCCAGCAGCCTAGGACAGGGTGAAAAACTGTTTTTT.

The V call is TRBV7-6, the J call TRBJ2-7, with TRBD2 matching over 7 bases. V shed 1 base, J shed 5 bases, and the junction held 8 bases outside the gene matches. Germline CDR1 SGHVS, CDR2 FNYEAQ. This CDR3 is 15 amino acids long. CDR3: CASSLEGGSTNEQYF. In DNA, the CDR3 is TGTGCCAGCAGCTTAGAAGGCGGGAGCACGAACGAGCAGTACTTC.

As to this clone: One junction end disagrees with the germline gene, perhaps due to a read error. The chain joins TRBV27 to TRBJ2-1; D is perhaps TRBD1 (6 bases). The germline gives CDR1 MNHEY, CDR2 SMNVEV (reference sequence). The CDR3 totals 16 residues. CDR3: CASSSHGQRPSNEQFF. As DNA, the CDR3 is TGTGCCAGTAGTTCTCACGGACAGCGGCCCAGCAATGAGCAGTTCTTC.

The rearrangement uses TRBV10-3 and TRBJ2-1; 7 bases are a match to TRBD2. The V and J ends lost 6 bases and 0 bases, in that order; junction bases with no gene match: 8. This CDR3 has 16 amino acids. Germline V gives CDR1 ENHRY, CDR2 SYGVKD. The CDR3 nucleotides read TGTGCCATCAGGTCAGAGCGGGGTAGCTCCTACAATGAGCAGTTCTTC. It is translated as CAIRSERGSSYNEQFF.

Many counts were recorded for this clone. The chain employs TRBV9 and TRBJ1-2; TRBD1 matches 8 bases. The CDR3 spans 14 residues. Looked up from germline, CDR1 is SGDLS and CDR2 is YYNGEE. V was pared by 3 bases and J by 5 bases, with 6 bases of the junction left unmatched. The CDR3 nucleotides are TGTGCCAGCAGCGCGTGGACAGGGATGTATGGCTACACCTTC. Translated: CASSAWTGMYGYTF.

The V and J genes are TRBV19 and TRBJ1-2; D perhaps matches TRBD1 (6 bases). The germline gives CDR1 LNHDA, CDR2 SQIVND (reference sequence). The V end lost 10 bases, the J end lost 0 bases, and 12 bases lay between the germline ends. The CDR3 covers 13 residues. For the CDR3, the DNA is TGTGCCACCCGGACAGATTCTAACTATGGCTACACCTTC. Translation: CATRTDSNYGYTF. Together with reference TRBV19 and TRBJ1-2, the CDR3 gives the full variable domain: DGGITQSPKYLFRKEGQNVTLSCEQNLNHDAMYWYRQDPGQGLRLIYYSQIVNDFQKGDIAEGYSVSREKKESFPLTVTSAQKNPTAFYLCATRTDSNYGYTFGSGTRLTVV.

The chain uses TRBV9 and TRBJ2-3, with TRBD1 as a possible D gene (6 bases). This CDR3 comprises 14 residues. With 4 bases removed from V and 1 base from J, the gap between germline ends came to 10 bases. The V gene's germline CDR1 is SGDLS and CDR2 YYNGEE. The CDR3 sequence: CASSQGSGTDTQYF. CDR3 coding DNA: TGTGCCAGCAGCCAGGGGTCCGGCACAGATACGCAGTATTTT.

This chain joins TRBV28 and TRBJ2-2, with D perhaps TRBD2 (5 bases). Trimming stripped 5 bases from V and 6 bases from J, with 16 bases between. Germline V lookup: CDR1 MDHEN, CDR2 SYDVKM. The CDR3 has 15 amino acids. The CDR3 sequence: CASSLAASGAGELFF. The CDR3 nucleotides are TGTGCCAGCAGTCTCGCGGCCTCCGGGGCCGGGGAGCTGTTTTTT.

The chain is built from TRBV6-1 and TRBJ2-6; D might be TRBD2 (6 bases). V was shortened by 1 base and J by 0 bases, with 10 bases between the two germline ends. Germline V lookup: CDR1 MNHNS, CDR2 SASEGT. The CDR3 runs to 17 residues. The CDR3: CASSEGLDHSGANVLTF. CDR3 nucleotide sequence: TGTGCCAGCAGTGAAGGACTAGACCACTCTGGGGCCAACGTCCTGACTTTC.

The chain joins TRBV10-3 to TRBJ2-7; 8 bases are a match to TRBD2. Trimming at V came to 6 bases and at J to 2 bases, leaving 6 bases not matched to a gene. From germline, CDR1 is ENHRY and CDR2 SYGVKD. This CDR3 has 14 amino acids. The CDR3 reads CAISTSGSPYEQYF. The CDR3 DNA reads TGTGCCATCAGCACTAGCGGTTCTCCCTACGAGCAGTACTTC.

V and J are TRBV7-2 and TRBJ1-5; D is unresolved. The CDR3 runs to 13 residues. Trimming left V 3 bases short and J 3 bases short, with 6 bases between. Germline V gene data show CDR1 as SGHTA and CDR2 as FQGNSA. The CDR3 DNA follows: TGTGCCAGCAGCTTCGGTCTCAATCAGCCCCAGCATTTT. Its translation: CASSFGLNQPQHF.

This sequence joins TRBV15 and TRBJ1-2, with unresolved D. V was cut by 0 bases and J by 0 bases, with 11 bases left in between. The CDR3 consists of 16 residues. Germline V CDR1 and CDR2: LNHNV, YYDKDF (reference sequence). As DNA, the CDR3 is TGTGCCACCAGCAGAGATGGAGGCGCACCTAACTATGGCTACACCTTC. As protein: CATSRDGGAPNYGYTF.

This chain links TRBV7-8 with TRBJ2-7, with TRBD1 matching over 8 bases. The germline V gene encodes CDR1 SGHVS and CDR2 FQNEAQ. The J segment lost 5 bases and the V segment lost 5 bases, leaving 8 bases of the junction unmatched. CDR3 size: 14 residues. The CDR3 protein is CASSIRQGSNEQYF. The CDR3 nucleotides read TGTGCCAGCAGCATAAGACAGGGGTCTAACGAGCAGTACTTC.

This clone has just a few counts. This chain joins TRBV2 and TRBJ2-5; 11 nucleotides align to TRBD2. The V gene end was trimmed by 10 bases and the J gene end by 3 bases; junction bases not matched to a gene: 4. The V gene's germline CDR1 is SNHLY and CDR2 FYNNEI. This CDR3 contains 13 residues. Here the CDR3 reads CATLLAGEETQYF. The CDR3 DNA is TGTGCCACCCTACTAGCGGGAGAAGAGACCCAGTACTTC.

The chain combines TRBV2 with TRBJ1-1; possibly TRBD1 for D (6 bases). V was cut by 4 bases and J by 5 bases, with 14 bases left in between. CDR1 is SNHLY and CDR2 is FYNNEI in the germline V gene. This CDR3 is built from 14 residues. The CDR3 bases are TGTGCCAGCAGTGTGGGGCAGGGGTGGACTGAAGCTTTCTTT. This codes for CASSVGQGWTEAFF.

The V gene is TRBV7-2, the J gene TRBJ2-7; TRBD2 matches 11 bases. Looked up from germline, CDR1 is SGHTA and CDR2 is FQGNSA. This CDR3 region has 16 residues. Losses at the gene ends were 1 base for V and 0 bases for J; bases not matched to a gene: 2. The CDR3 is CASSLDTSGSSYEQYF. As DNA, the CDR3 is TGTGCCAGCAGCTTAGACACTAGCGGGAGCTCCTACGAGCAGTACTTC.

This clone was seen a handful of times. V and J are TRBV10-1 and TRBJ2-1; 13 bases are shared with TRBD2. This CDR3 contains 15 residues. The trim removed 6 bases at V and 8 bases at J, leaving 7 bases unmatched. In germline, CDR1 is WNHNN, CDR2 SYGVQD (reference sequence). The CDR3 DNA is TGCGCCAGCAGCCCGGGACTAGCGGGATTAGATGAGCAGTTCTTC. Its translation: CASSPGLAGLDEQFF.

This clone is a singleton in its sample. This sequence joins TRBV12-5 and TRBJ2-5; 8 bases map to TRBD1. CDR3 length equals 15 residues. V gave up 3 bases and J gave up 2 bases; unmatched junction bases: 5. CDR1 is LGHNT, CDR2 FRNRAP, per germline. The CDR3 loop is CASGFATGGQETQYF. In DNA, the CDR3 is TGTGCTAGTGGTTTCGCCACAGGGGGTCAAGAGACCCAGTACTTC.

This clone was seen more than once but under ten times. The chain is built from TRBV6-1 and TRBJ1-1; D may be TRBD1 (5 bases). The germline gives CDR1 MNHNS, CDR2 SASEGT. CDR3 length equals 14 residues. V lost 6 bases to trimming and J lost 3 bases, with 14 bases between them. This CDR3 reads CASSFDRHDTEAFF. CDR3 nucleotide sequence: TGTGCCAGCAGCTTCGACAGACACGACACTGAAGCTTTCTTT.

V and J are TRBV29-1 and TRBJ2-1; TRBD2 matches at 14 bases. The germline V gene has CDR1 SQVTM and CDR2 ANQGSEA. This CDR3 has 21 amino acids. J gave up 2 bases and V 7 bases, and 22 bases lay outside the gene matches. As DNA, the CDR3 is TGCAGCGCCCGACAGCAACCGGGACTAGCGGGAGTGGGGGATCCCTACAATGAGCAGTTCTTC. Amino acid sequence: CSARQQPGLAGVGDPYNEQFF.

This clone was seen only a few times. This chain uses TRBV15 with TRBJ2-5; 8 bases are shared with TRBD2. Trimming removed 3 bases from V and 5 bases from J; junction bases left unmatched: 8. CDR1 and CDR2 (germline): LNHNV, YYDKDF (reference sequence). CDR3 length equals 15 residues. The CDR3 DNA reads as TGTGCCACCAGCAGTATTAGCGGGACGGCCGAGACCCAGTACTTC. Its translation is CATSSISGTAETQYF.

The chain has TRBV7-2 and TRBJ1-2; 7 bases align to TRBD1. CDR1 is SGHTA and CDR2 is FQGNSA in the germline V gene. The CDR3 runs to 15 residues. V lost 5 bases, J lost 4 bases, and 10 bases stayed unmatched. Here the CDR3 reads CASSTLTGSFYGYTF. CDR3 sequence (DNA): TGTGCCAGCAGCACCCTGACAGGGTCCTTCTATGGCTACACCTTC.